Each of the 29 T cell receptor beta chains below was sequenced from the same sample in a study of T cell changes during pregnancy in multiple sclerosis. The table came from immunoSEQ multiplex PCR; TCRdb's copy has only in-frame clones and leaves some out. This sample has over 10,000 clones; 88% occur once, and the top ten carry roughly 8.2%. Sequenced here: CD8+ T cells from peripheral blood mononuclear cells, sampled in the first trimester of pregnancy. These receptors were collected from a female donor with multiple sclerosis, enrolled in a pregnancy study.

The rearrangement links TRBV12-5 to TRBJ1-2; TRBD1 aligns across 7 bases. This CDR3 spans 13 amino acids. Germline loops: CDR1 LGHNT, CDR2 FRNRAP. J gave up 8 bases and V 6 bases, and 9 bases lay outside the gene matches. CDR3 bases: TGTGCTAGTGGCTCACTAAGGGGGCAAGGCTACACCTTC. Translated, it gives CASGSLRGQGYTF.

This clone was recorded once. The chain combines TRBV5-6 with TRBJ2-5; 9 bases are a match to TRBD2. Trimming cost V 0 bases and J 10 bases; bases outside gene matches: 4. The CDR3 has 13 amino acids. Germline V gene lookup returns CDR1 SGHDT and CDR2 YYEEEE. The DNA for the CDR3 is TGTGCCAGCAGCTTGGGACTAGCGGTGAGCCAGTACTTC. Translation: CASSLGLAVSQYF.

The J gene is TRBJ2-1, the V gene TRBV7-2; D is possibly TRBD1 (6 bases). Germline CDR1 is SGHTA and CDR2 is FQGNSA. The CDR3 has 14 residues. The ends were cut back, 1 base at V and 7 bases at J, with 11 bases in the middle. The CDR3 bases are TGTGCCAGCAGCTTAGAGCGCAGGGGTAATGAGCAGTTCTTC. This encodes CASSLERRGNEQFF.

The J gene is TRBJ2-3, the V gene TRBV11-2, with TRBD2 identical over 8 bases. The germline V gene has CDR1 SGHAT and CDR2 FQNNGV. V lost 2 bases and J lost 5; bases outside the gene matches: 18. The CDR3 contains 19 residues. The CDR3 loop is CASSLFPGTSGLGGDTQYF. The DNA of the CDR3 is TGTGCCAGCAGCTTATTCCCGGGAACTAGCGGCTTAGGCGGAGATACGCAGTATTTT.

The chain couples TRBV18 to TRBJ2-1; D may be TRBD2 (5 bases). The CDR3 length is 15 residues. CDR1 and CDR2 from the germline V gene are KGHSH and LQKENI. The V end was cut by 5 bases, the J end by 6 bases, with 17 bases between. The CDR3 DNA reads TGTGCCAGCTCAGATGAAGCGGCAGGAATCAATGAGCAGTTCTTC. Translation gives CASSDEAAGINEQFF.

A few counts support this clone. The chain is built from TRBV15 and TRBJ1-4; the match to TRBD1 covers 12 bases. The ends lost 0 bases at V and 8 bases at J; junction bases unmatched: 4. CDR3 length: 16 residues. Germline CDR1 is LNHNV and CDR2 is YYDKDF (reference sequence). The CDR3 bases are TGTGCCACCAGCAGAGAAACCGGGACAGGGGGCGAAAAACTGTTTTTT. Translated: CATSRETGTGGEKLFF.

The chain uses TRBV7-9 and TRBJ2-2, with D possibly matching TRBD1 (6 bases). V shed 0 bases and J shed 6 bases, with 17 bases lying between them. Germline V CDR1 and CDR2: SEHNR, FQNEAQ (reference sequence). This CDR3 is built from 17 residues. The CDR3 nucleotides read TGTGCCAGCAGCTTAGCGGGGGCTGGCAGCCCTTCCGGGGAGCTGTTTTTT. Amino acids: CASSLAGAGSPSGELFF.

This chain connects TRBV6-1 to TRBJ1-1; possibly TRBD1 for D (5 bases). The germline V and J ends were trimmed by 6 bases and 5 bases, with 19 bases remaining between them. The germline gives CDR1 MNHNS, CDR2 SASEGT. CDR3 size: 15 residues. The CDR3 region is CASSALQGVGTEAFF. CDR3 sequence (DNA): TGTGCCAGCAGCGCATTGCAAGGGGTGGGGACTGAAGCTTTCTTT.

This chain uses TRBV7-2 with TRBJ1-6; D perhaps matches TRBD1 (6 bases). Trimming cost V 2 bases and J 7 bases, with 12 bases left between them. Per germline, CDR1 SGHTA and CDR2 FQGNSA. The CDR3 is 15 residues long. In DNA, the CDR3 is TGTGCCAGCAGCTTAAACAGGGTTAAAAATTCACCCCTCCACTTT. Residues: CASSLNRVKNSPLHF.

This sequence joins TRBV10-3 and TRBJ1-2; D possibly corresponds to TRBD1 (6 bases). The ends were cut back, 7 bases at V and 1 base at J, with 25 bases in the middle. Germline loops: CDR1 ENHRY, CDR2 SYGVKD. The CDR3 extends over 18 amino acids. The CDR3 DNA reads TGTGCCATCAATATCAACCCGGGACAACTAGAGGATAACTATGGCTACACCTTC. Translating it yields CAININPGQLEDNYGYTF.

The rearrangement links TRBV7-9 to TRBJ2-3; D uncertain. Deletions cut 0 bases from V and 1 base from J, with 14 bases between. The germline V gene encodes CDR1 SEHNR and CDR2 FQNEAQ (reference sequence). CDR3 size: 17 residues. CDR3 nucleotides: TGTGCCAGCAGCTTAGCGTACGTGGGCTCGGGCACAGATACGCAGTATTTT. This gives the protein CASSLAYVGSGTDTQYF.

V and J are TRBV6-1 and TRBJ2-7; 9 bases match TRBD1. The V and J ends lost 1 base and 2 bases, in that order; junction bases with no gene match: 3. Germline V gene lookup returns CDR1 MNHNS and CDR2 SASEGT. The CDR3 covers 15 residues. The CDR3 spells CASSEEGTGPYEQYF. CDR3 nucleotides: TGTGCCAGCAGTGAAGAAGGGACAGGGCCCTACGAGCAGTACTTC.

This rearrangement joins TRBV2 to TRBJ2-1, with a possible D match to TRBD2 (5 bases). The germline gives CDR1 SNHLY, CDR2 FYNNEI. The CDR3 runs to 11 residues. Deletions cut 3 bases from V and 9 bases from J, with 6 bases between. The DNA of the CDR3 is TGTGCCAGCAGTGACGCGGGTGAGCAGTTCTTC. Translating gives CASSDAGEQFF.

This clone appeared once. This chain joins TRBV7-9 and TRBJ2-1, with D maybe TRBD2 (6 bases). The CDR3 runs 17 residues. The germline CDR1 and CDR2 sequences are SEHNR and FQNEAQ (reference sequence). V was clipped by 2 bases and J by 7 bases, with 21 bases between them. In DNA form, the CDR3 reads TGTGCCAGCAGCTTATCGTCCGGCGGGGTATTGGGGAATGAGCAGTTCTTC. Amino acids: CASSLSSGGVLGNEQFF.

The chain couples TRBV7-9 to TRBJ2-7; the D gene is possibly TRBD2 (6 bases). V dropped 5 bases and J dropped 5 bases, with 19 bases sitting between them. The CDR3 covers 15 residues. Germline V gives CDR1 SEHNR, CDR2 FQNEAQ (reference sequence). CDR3 sequence: CASSPRRAGTHEQYF. The CDR3 nucleotides are TGTGCCAGCAGCCCCCGGAGGGCAGGGACCCACGAGCAGTACTTC.

This clone was found a few times. V gene TRBV9 combines with J gene TRBJ1-6; 7 nucleotides agree with TRBD1. Losses at the gene ends were 4 bases for V and 10 bases for J; bases not matched to a gene: 8. The length of the CDR3 is 14 residues. The germline V gene has CDR1 SGDLS and CDR2 YYNGEE. The CDR3 nucleotides read TGTGCCAGCAGCCCAACAGGGGTCGGGTCACCCCTCCACTTT. It translates to CASSPTGVGSPLHF.

The chain is built from TRBV4-1 and TRBJ1-2; perhaps TRBD1 as D (6 bases). CDR3 length: 14 amino acids. Trimming pared 3 bases from V and 8 bases from J, leaving 16 bases between. Germline V gives CDR1 MGHRA, CDR2 YSYEKL. CDR3 nucleotides: TGCGCCAGCAGCCAGAGACTCGCAGGGGTAGGCTACACCTTC. Amino acid sequence: CASSQRLAGVGYTF.

The chain joins TRBV4-2 to TRBJ2-1; TRBD2 aligns across 10 bases. CDR1 and CDR2 from the germline V gene are LGHNA and YNFKEQ. The CDR3 runs 15 residues. The junction had 6 bases not matched to a gene; V was cut back by 3 bases and J by 7 bases. The CDR3 reads CASSQEREGANEQFF. As DNA, the CDR3 is TGTGCCAGCAGCCAGGAGCGGGAGGGAGCAAATGAGCAGTTCTTC.

The chain carries TRBV28 and TRBJ1-2, with TRBD1 identical over 8 bases. Germline values: CDR1 MDHEN, CDR2 SYDVKM. CDR3 length: 13 residues. V was clipped by 6 bases and J by 3 bases; unmatched bases: 3. The CDR3 loop reads CASRPGGYYGYTF. The CDR3 DNA reads TGTGCCAGCAGACCAGGGGGCTACTATGGCTACACCTTC.

The V and J genes are TRBV7-6 and TRBJ1-6; tentatively, D is TRBD1 (5 bases). The V gene's germline CDR1 is SGHVS and CDR2 FNYEAQ. The CDR3 sequence is 14 residues long. The V end was cut by 1 base, the J end by 10 bases, with 11 bases between. The CDR3 loop is CASSLGGARSPLHF. The CDR3, as DNA: TGTGCCAGCAGCTTAGGGGGCGCCAGGTCACCCCTCCACTTT.

The rearrangement links TRBV9 to TRBJ2-3, with 7 bases lining up with TRBD2. The trim removed 6 bases at V and 1 base at J, leaving 5 bases unmatched. Looked up from germline, CDR1 is SGDLS and CDR2 is YYNGEE. The CDR3 is made up of 14 amino acids. CDR3 loop: CASTSGYRTDTQYF. The CDR3 region has the DNA TGTGCCAGCACTAGCGGTTACCGCACAGATACGCAGTATTTT. Filled out from reference TRBV9 and TRBJ2-3, the complete variable domain reads DSGVTQTPKHLITATGQRVTLRCSPRSGDLSVYWYQQSLDQGLQFLIQYYNGEERAKGNILERFSAQQFPDLHSELNLSSLELGDSALYFCASTSGYRTDTQYFGPGTRLTVL.

The rearrangement joins TRBV4-2 to TRBJ2-2, with D possibly being TRBD1 (5 bases). CDR3 size: 15 residues. From germline, CDR1 is LGHNA and CDR2 YNFKEQ. The V end was cut by 6 bases, the J end by 0 bases, with 11 bases between. The CDR3 spells CASSHRITNTGELFF. The CDR3 DNA reads as TGTGCCAGCAGTCACAGGATTACGAACACCGGGGAGCTGTTTTTT.

The genes are TRBV11-2 and TRBJ2-7; TRBD2 might be the D (5 bases). The CDR3 length is 15 residues. The V gene's germline CDR1 is SGHAT and CDR2 FQNNGV. Trimming left V 1 base short and J 4 bases short, with 14 bases between. The CDR3 region has the DNA TGTGCCAGCAGCTTAGTCGGGGAACGGGGTTACGAGCAGTACTTC. Translating it yields CASSLVGERGYEQYF.

The chain is built from TRBV10-3 and TRBJ1-6; D ambiguous. Germline V gives CDR1 ENHRY, CDR2 SYGVKD. Trimming took 2 bases from V and 10 from J, leaving 15 bases between them. This CDR3 is 15 amino acids long. The CDR3 DNA follows: TGTGCCATCAGTGAGAAGTCAAGGAGTTACTCACCCCTCCACTTT. Residues: CAISEKSRSYSPLHF.

This chain joins TRBV30 and TRBJ1-1; TRBD1 agrees at 7 bases. Germline loops: CDR1 GTSNPN, CDR2 SVGIG (reference sequence). V was clipped by 1 base and J by 1 base; unmatched bases: 12. The CDR3 is 17 residues long. CDR3 sequence: CAWSGLQGTLWNTEAFF. The CDR3 DNA reads TGTGCCTGGAGTGGGTTACAGGGGACATTGTGGAACACTGAAGCTTTCTTT.

A word on this clone: Compared with germline, one end of the junction differs, possibly owing to a read error. CDR3 nucleotide sequence: TGTGCCAGCAGTATGGGGAGCGGGGGGGCCGATGAGCAGTTCTTC. Encoded protein: CASSMGSGGADEQFF. The chain has TRBV19 and TRBJ2-1, with 10 bases matching TRBD2. Per germline, CDR1 LNHDA and CDR2 SQIVND (reference sequence). The CDR3 spans 15 residues. The full variable domain, with the rest looked up from reference TRBV19 and TRBJ2-1, is DGGITQSPKYLFRKEGQNVTLSCEQNLNHDAMYWYRQDPGQGLRLIYYSQIVNDFQKGDIAEGYSVSREKKESFPLTVTSAQKNPTAFYLCASSMGSGGADEQFFGPGTRLTVL.

The rearrangement joins TRBV19 to TRBJ2-1; TRBD2 matches at 11 bases. The CDR3 has 15 amino acids. Germline assignment: CDR1 LNHDA and CDR2 SQIVND (reference sequence). V shed 5 bases, J shed 7 bases, and the junction held 7 bases outside the gene matches. Here the CDR3 DNA reads TGTGCCAGTAGTGTAATAGCGGGGGGGAGGAATGAGCAGTTCTTC. This codes for CASSVIAGGRNEQFF. Using reference TRBV19 and TRBJ2-1 for the parts outside the CDR3, the full variable domain is DGGITQSPKYLFRKEGQNVTLSCEQNLNHDAMYWYRQDPGQGLRLIYYSQIVNDFQKGDIAEGYSVSREKKESFPLTVTSAQKNPTAFYLCASSVIAGGRNEQFFGPGTRLTVL.

This chain connects TRBV6-1 to TRBJ2-7; a possible D gene is TRBD2 (7 bases). Deletions cut 1 base from V and 3 bases from J, with 13 bases between. The CDR3 runs to 15 residues. Germline CDR1 reads MNHNS; CDR2 reads SASEGT. The CDR3 is CASSEDEGGGYEQYF. The CDR3 DNA is TGTGCCAGCAGTGAAGACGAGGGGGGGGGCTACGAGCAGTACTTC.

This clone was observed a few times. The chain couples TRBV15 to TRBJ1-5, with D unclear. V lost 0 bases, J lost 7 bases, and 13 bases lay in between. This CDR3 has 15 residues. Germline V gives CDR1 LNHNV, CDR2 YYDKDF (reference sequence). The CDR3 sequence: CATSRDLGASQPQHF. The CDR3 nucleotides read TGTGCCACCAGCAGAGATTTGGGAGCAAGCCAGCCCCAGCATTTT.